This TCR beta chain came from a study of blood T cell repertoires in COVID-19. About the research overall: From the United States, Italy and Spain came samples of acute and convalescent COVID-19. PBMCs, B-cell-depleted T cells, or T cells provided the cDNA or gDNA that made up the material.

Per the study methods: Researchers report that nucleated cell counts were estimated from reference gene primer amplification. The repertoire was sequenced with immunoSEQ multiplex PCR; TCRdb's copy has only in-frame clones and lacks some. Clone size and V and J calls were adopted from that table, with D and trimming inferred from the DNA. The sample yields roughly 220,000 clones, more than 80% seen once. From germline, CDR1 is SEHNR and CDR2 FQNEAQ (reference sequence). The CDR3 has 15 residues. V was cut by 3 bases and J by 5 bases, with 16 bases left in between. The V and J genes are TRBV7-9 and TRBJ1-2, with a possible D match to TRBD1 (6 bases). The sequenced sample consisted of peripheral blood. This sequence was found in a young man who had recovered from COVID-19. DNA for the CDR3: TGTGCCAGCAGCTTCTCGGGACACCAGAGGTATGGCTACACCTTC. It encodes CASSFSGHQRYGYTF.